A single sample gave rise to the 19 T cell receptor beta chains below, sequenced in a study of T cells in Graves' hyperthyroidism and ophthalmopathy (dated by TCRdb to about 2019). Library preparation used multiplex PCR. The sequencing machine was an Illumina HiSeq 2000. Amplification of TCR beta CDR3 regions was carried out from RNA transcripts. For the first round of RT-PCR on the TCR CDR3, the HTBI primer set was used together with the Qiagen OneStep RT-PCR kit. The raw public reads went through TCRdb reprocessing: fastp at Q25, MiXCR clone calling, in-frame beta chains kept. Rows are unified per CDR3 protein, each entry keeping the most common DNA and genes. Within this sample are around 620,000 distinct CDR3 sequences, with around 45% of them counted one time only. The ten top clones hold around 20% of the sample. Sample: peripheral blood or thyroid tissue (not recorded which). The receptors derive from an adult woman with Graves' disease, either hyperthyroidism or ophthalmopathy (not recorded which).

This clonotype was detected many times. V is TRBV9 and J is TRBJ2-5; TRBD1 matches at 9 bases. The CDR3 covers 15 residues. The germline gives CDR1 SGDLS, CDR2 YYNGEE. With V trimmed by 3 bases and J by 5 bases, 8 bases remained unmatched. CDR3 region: CASSAGTGLGETQYF. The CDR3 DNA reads TGTGCCAGCAGCGCAGGGACAGGGTTGGGGGAGACCCAGTACTTC.

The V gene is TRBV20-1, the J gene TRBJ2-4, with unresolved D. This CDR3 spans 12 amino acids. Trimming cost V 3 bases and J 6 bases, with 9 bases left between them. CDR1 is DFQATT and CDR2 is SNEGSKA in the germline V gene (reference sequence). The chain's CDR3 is CSARDVSNIQYF. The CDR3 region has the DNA TGCAGTGCTAGGGACGTCTCAAACATTCAGTACTTC.

CDR3 in DNA: TGTGCCATCCACGGAAACACCATATATTTT. Translation: CAIHGNTIYF. The V call is TRBV10-3, the J call TRBJ1-3; D gene ambiguous. V was trimmed by 8 bases and J by 4 bases, leaving 3 bases between them. The V gene's germline CDR1 is ENHRY and CDR2 SYGVKD. There are 10 residues in the CDR3.

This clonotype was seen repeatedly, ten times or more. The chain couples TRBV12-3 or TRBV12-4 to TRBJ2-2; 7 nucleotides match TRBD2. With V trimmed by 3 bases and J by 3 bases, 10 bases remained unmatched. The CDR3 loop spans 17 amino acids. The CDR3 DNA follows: TGTGCCAGCAGTTTCAGTCTAGCGGAGTGGGACACCGGGGAGCTGTTTTTT. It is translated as CASSFSLAEWDTGELFF.

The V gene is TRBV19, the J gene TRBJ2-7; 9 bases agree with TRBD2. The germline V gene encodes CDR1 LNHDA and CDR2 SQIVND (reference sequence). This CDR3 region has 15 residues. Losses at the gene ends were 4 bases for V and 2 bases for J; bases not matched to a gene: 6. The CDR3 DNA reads TGTGCCAGTAGTACTGGACTAGCGTTTACCTACGAGCAGTACTTC. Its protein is CASSTGLAFTYEQYF.

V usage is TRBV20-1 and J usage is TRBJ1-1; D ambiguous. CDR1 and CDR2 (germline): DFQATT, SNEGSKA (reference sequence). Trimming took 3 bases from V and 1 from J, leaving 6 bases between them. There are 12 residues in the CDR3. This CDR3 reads CSARQANTEAFF. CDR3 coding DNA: TGCAGTGCTAGGCAGGCGAACACTGAAGCTTTCTTT.

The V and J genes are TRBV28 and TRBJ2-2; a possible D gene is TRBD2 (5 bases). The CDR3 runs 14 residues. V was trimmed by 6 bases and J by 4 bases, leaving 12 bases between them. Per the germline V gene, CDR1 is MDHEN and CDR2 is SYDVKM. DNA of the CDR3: TGTGCCAGCAGAAGCCCGGGAAGCACCGGGGAGCTGTTTTTT. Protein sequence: CASRSPGSTGELFF. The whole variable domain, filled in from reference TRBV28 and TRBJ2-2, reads DVKVTQSSRYLVKRTGEKVFLECVQDMDHENMFWYRQDPGLGLRLIYFSYDVKMKEKGDIPEGYSVSREKKERFSLILESASTNQTSMYLCASRSPGSTGELFFGEGSRLTVL.

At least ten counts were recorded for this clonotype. The DNA for the CDR3 is TGTGCCAGCAGTACAGACTTGAACTATGGCTACACCTTC. Its protein is CASSTDLNYGYTF. The rearrangement joins TRBV2 to TRBJ1-2, with D unclear. Trimming shortened V by 5 bases and J by 2 bases, and 9 bases separated the two germline ends. This CDR3 has 13 residues. Germline V gene data show CDR1 as SNHLY and CDR2 as FYNNEI. Together with reference TRBV2 and TRBJ1-2, the CDR3 gives the full variable domain: EPEVTQTPSHQVTQMGQEVILRCVPISNHLYFYWYRQILGQKVEFLVSFYNNEISEKSEIFDDQFSVERPDGSNFTLKIRSTKLEDSAMYFCASSTDLNYGYTFGSGTRLTVV.

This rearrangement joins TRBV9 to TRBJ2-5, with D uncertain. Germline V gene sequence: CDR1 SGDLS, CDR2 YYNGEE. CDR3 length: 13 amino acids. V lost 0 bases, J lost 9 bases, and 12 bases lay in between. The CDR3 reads CASSVEGNQPQYF. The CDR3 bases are TGTGCCAGCAGCGTAGAAGGCAATCAGCCCCAGTACTTC. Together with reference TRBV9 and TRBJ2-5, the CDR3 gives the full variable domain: DSGVTQTPKHLITATGQRVTLRCSPRSGDLSVYWYQQSLDQGLQFLIQYYNGEERAKGNILERFSAQQFPDLHSELNLSSLELGDSALYFCASSVEGNQPQYFGPGTRLLVL.

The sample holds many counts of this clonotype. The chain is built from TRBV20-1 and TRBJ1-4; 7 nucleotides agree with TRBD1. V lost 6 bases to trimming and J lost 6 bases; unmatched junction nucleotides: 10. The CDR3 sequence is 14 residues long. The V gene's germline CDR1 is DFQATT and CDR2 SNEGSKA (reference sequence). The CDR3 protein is CSAKGAGIDEKLFF. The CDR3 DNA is TGCAGTGCCAAGGGGGCAGGGATCGATGAAAAACTGTTTTTT.

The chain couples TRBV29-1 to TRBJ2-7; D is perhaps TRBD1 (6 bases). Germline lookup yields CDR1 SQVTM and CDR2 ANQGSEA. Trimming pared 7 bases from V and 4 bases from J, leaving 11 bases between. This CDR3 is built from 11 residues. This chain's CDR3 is CSARGRYEQYF. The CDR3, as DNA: TGCAGCGCCAGGGGACGGTACGAGCAGTACTTC.

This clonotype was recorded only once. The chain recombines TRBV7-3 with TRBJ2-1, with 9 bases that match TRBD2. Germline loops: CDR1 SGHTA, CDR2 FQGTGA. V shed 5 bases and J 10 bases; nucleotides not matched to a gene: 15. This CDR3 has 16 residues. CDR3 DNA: TGTGCCAGCAGCCCCGCGAGCGGCGGGAGGGTAGGAGAGCAGTTCTTC. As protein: CASSPASGGRVGEQFF.

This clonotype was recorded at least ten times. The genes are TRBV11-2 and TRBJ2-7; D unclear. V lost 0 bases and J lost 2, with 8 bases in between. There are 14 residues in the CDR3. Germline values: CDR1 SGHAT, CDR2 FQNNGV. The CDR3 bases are TGTGCCAGCAGCTTAGATGGGCCTCCCTACGAGCAGTACTTC. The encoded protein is CASSLDGPPYEQYF. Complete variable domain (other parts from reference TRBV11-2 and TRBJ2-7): EAGVAQSPRYKIIEKRQSVAFWCNPISGHATLYWYQQILGQGPKLLIQFQNNGVVDDSQLPKDRFSAERLKGVDSTLKIQPAKLEDSAVYLCASSLDGPPYEQYFGPGTRLTVT.

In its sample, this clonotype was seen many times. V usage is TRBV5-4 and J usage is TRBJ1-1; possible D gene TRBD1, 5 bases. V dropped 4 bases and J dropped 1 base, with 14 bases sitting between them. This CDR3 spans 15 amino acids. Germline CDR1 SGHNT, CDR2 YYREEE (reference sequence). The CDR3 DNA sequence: TGTGCCAGCAGCGCAACCTCTCAGGGGAACACTGAAGCTTTCTTT. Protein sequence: CASSATSQGNTEAFF.

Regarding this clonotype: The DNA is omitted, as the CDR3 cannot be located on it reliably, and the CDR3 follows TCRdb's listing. This CDR3 reads CASSLAHEQYFGELFF. The V call is TRBV11-1, the J call TRBJ2-2. The CDR3 is made up of 16 amino acids, end residues included. Germline V gene lookup returns CDR1 SGHAT and CDR2 FQDESV (reference sequence).

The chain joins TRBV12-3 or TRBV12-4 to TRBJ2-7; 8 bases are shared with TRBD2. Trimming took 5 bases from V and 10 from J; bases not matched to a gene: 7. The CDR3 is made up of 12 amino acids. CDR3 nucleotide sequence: TGTGCCAGCAGTCCCCCCGGACTAGCTCAGTACTTC. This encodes CASSPPGLAQYF.

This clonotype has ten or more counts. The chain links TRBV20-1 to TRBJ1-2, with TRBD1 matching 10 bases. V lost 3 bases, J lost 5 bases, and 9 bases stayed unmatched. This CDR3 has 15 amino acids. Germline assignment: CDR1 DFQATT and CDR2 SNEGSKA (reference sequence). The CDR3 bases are TGCAGTGCTAGCGACGGGACAGGGGCGCGGTATGGCTACACCTTC. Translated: CSASDGTGARYGYTF.

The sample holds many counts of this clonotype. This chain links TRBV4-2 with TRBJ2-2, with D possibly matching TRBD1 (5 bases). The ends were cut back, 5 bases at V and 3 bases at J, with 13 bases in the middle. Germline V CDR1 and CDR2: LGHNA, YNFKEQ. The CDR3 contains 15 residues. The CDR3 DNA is TGTGCCAGCAGCGCAATAGTAGGGGACACCGGGGAGCTGTTTTTT. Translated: CASSAIVGDTGELFF.

The CDR3 protein is CAISEEGAGYEQYF. The CDR3, as DNA: TGTGCCATCAGTGAGGAGGGGGCGGGTTACGAGCAGTACTTC. The gene calls are TRBV10-3 and TRBJ2-7; 7 bases are a match to TRBD1. Trimming at V came to 2 bases and at J to 4 bases, leaving 5 bases not matched to a gene. The CDR3 length is 14 residues. CDR1 is ENHRY and CDR2 is SYGVKD in the germline V gene.